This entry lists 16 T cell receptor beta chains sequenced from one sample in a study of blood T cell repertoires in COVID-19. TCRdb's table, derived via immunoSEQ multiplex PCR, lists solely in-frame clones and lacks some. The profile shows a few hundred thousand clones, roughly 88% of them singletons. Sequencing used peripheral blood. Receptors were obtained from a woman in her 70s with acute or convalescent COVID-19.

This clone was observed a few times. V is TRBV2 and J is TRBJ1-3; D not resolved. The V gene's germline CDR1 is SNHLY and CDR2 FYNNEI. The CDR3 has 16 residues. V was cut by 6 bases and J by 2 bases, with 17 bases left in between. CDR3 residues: CASSERRTGTGNTIYF. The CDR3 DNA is TGTGCCAGCAGCGAAAGGCGGACTGGCACTGGAAACACCATATATTTT.

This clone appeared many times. The CDR3 DNA reads as TGTGCCAGCAGCGCCCGGGACAGAGCTTCCTACGAGCAGTACTTC. This encodes CASSARDRASYEQYF. The chain carries TRBV5-4 and TRBJ2-7; TRBD1 agrees at 7 bases. The CDR3 runs 15 residues. Germline values: CDR1 SGHNT, CDR2 YYREEE (reference sequence). V lost 4 bases and J lost 1; bases outside the gene matches: 8.

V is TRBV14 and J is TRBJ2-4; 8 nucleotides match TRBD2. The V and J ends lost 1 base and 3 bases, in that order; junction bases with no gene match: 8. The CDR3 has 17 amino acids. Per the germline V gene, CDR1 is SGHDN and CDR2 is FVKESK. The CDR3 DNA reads TGTGCCAGCAGCCAAGGGCTAGCGGGTAGTAACAAAAACATTCAGTACTTC. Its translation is CASSQGLAGSNKNIQYF.

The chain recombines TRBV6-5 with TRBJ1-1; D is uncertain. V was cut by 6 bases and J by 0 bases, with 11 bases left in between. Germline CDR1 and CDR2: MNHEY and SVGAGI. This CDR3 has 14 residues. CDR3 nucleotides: TGTGCCAGCAGCACGAGAGAAATGAACACTGAAGCTTTCTTT. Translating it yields CASSTREMNTEAFF.

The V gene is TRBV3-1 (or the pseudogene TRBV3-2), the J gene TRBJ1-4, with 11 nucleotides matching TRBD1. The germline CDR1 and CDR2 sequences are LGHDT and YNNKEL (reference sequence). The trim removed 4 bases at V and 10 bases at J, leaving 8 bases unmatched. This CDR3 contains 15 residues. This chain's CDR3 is CASSRTGTGGGKLFF. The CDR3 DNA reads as TGTGCCAGCAGCCGCACCGGGACAGGGGGAGGAAAACTGTTTTTT.

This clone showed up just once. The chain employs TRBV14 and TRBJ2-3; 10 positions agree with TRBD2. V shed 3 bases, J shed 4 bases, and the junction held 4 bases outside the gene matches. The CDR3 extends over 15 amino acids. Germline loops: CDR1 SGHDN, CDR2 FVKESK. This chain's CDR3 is CASSHVLAGADTQYF. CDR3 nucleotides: TGTGCCAGCAGCCATGTTCTAGCGGGGGCAGATACGCAGTATTTT.

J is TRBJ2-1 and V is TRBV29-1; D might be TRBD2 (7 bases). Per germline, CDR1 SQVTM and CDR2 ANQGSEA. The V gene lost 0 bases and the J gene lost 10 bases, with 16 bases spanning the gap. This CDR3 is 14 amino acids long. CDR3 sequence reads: CSVEDLPGGREQFF. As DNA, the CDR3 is TGCAGCGTTGAAGATCTTCCGGGGGGCCGAGAGCAGTTCTTC.

In nucleotides, the CDR3 is TGTGCCAGTAGTACAGGGGGGATTAGGGCCAAGGAGACCCAGTACTTC. It codes for CASSTGGIRAKETQYF. This sequence joins TRBV19 and TRBJ2-5; a possible D gene is TRBD1 (7 bases). Trimming removed 4 bases at V and 5 bases at J, with 20 bases between. This CDR3 comprises 16 residues. Looked up from germline, CDR1 is LNHDA and CDR2 is SQIVND (reference sequence).

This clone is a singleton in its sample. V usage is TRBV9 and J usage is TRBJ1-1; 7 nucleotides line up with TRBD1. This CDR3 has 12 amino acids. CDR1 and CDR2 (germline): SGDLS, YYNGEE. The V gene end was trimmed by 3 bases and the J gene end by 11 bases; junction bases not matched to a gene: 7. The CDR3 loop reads CASSAATGLAFF. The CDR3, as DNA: TGTGCCAGCAGCGCAGCGACAGGGCTGGCTTTCTTT.

The CDR3 nucleotides read TGTGCCAGCAACAAGGACAGGGGGGGGAACACTGAAGCTTTCTTT. The encoded protein is CASNKDRGGNTEAFF. The chain employs TRBV2 and TRBJ1-1, with 10 bases fitting TRBD1. The V gene end was trimmed by 7 bases and the J gene end by 1 base; junction bases not matched to a gene: 6. Germline V lookup: CDR1 SNHLY, CDR2 FYNNEI. CDR3 size: 15 residues.

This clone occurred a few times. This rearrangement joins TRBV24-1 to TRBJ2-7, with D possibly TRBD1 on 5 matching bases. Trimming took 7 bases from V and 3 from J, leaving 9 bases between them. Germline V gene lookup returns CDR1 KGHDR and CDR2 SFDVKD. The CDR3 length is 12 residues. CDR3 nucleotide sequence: TGTGCCACCAGGGGGCATATCTACGAGCAGTACTTC. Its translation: CATRGHIYEQYF.

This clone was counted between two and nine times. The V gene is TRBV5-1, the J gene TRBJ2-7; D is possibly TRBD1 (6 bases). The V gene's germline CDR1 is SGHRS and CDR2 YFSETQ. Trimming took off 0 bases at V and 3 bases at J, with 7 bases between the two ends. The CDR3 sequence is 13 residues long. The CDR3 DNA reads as TGCGCCAGCAGCTTGGCACAGGGCTACGAGCAGTACTTC. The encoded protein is CASSLAQGYEQYF.

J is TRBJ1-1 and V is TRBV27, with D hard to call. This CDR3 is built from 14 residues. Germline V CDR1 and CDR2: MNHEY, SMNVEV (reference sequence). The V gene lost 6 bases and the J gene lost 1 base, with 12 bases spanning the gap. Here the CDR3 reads CASSPITWNTEAFF. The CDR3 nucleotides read TGTGCCAGCAGCCCCATTACATGGAACACTGAAGCTTTCTTT.

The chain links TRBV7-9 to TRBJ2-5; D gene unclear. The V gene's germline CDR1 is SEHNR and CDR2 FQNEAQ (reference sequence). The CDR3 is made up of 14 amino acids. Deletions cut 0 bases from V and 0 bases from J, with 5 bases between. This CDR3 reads CASSLARYQETQYF. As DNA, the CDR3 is TGTGCCAGCAGCTTAGCGAGGTACCAAGAGACCCAGTACTTC.

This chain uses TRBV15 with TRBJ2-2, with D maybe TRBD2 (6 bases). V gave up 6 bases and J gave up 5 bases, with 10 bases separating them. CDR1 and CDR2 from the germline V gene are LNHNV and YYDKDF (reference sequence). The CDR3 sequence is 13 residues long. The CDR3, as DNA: TGTGCCACCAGTAAGGAGGGAACCGGGGAGCTGTTTTTT. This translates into CATSKEGTGELFF.

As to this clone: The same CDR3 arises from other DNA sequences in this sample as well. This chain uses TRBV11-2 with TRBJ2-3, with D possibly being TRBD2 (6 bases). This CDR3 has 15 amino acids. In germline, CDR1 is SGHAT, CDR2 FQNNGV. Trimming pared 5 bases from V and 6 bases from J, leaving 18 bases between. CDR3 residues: CASSPTGGAGDTQYF. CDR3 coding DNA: TGTGCCAGCAGCCCCACCGGGGGTGCGGGGGATACGCAGTATTTT.